This T cell receptor (beta chain) is from a study of shared clonotypes between healthy human individuals. Trimming removed 2 bases at V and 1 base at J, with 15 bases between. The CDR3 length is 16 residues. Germline-derived CDR1 and CDR2 are SGHRS and YFSETQ. For sorted subsets, 150 to 250 ng DNA per replicate equaled approximately 32,000 T cell genomes. Measured with immunoSEQ multiplex PCR; TCRdb has only the in-frame clones, and not every one. The sample consists of millions of clones, roughly nine tenths of them appearing once. The receptor was derived from a man between 18 and 29 years old in good health. The chain has TRBV5-1 and TRBJ2-5; either TRBD1 or TRBD2 may fit D (5 bases each). Sequencing was carried out using naive CD4+ T cells sorted from blood. Specified subset: CD45RA+ positively selected. The CDR3 DNA is TGCGCCAGCAGCTTTTGGGCCGGGGCGGGCCAAGAGACCCAGTACTTC. Protein product: CASSFWAGAGQETQYF.